These T cell receptor beta chains were read from a single sample in a study of cytotoxic CD8 clonotypes in ibrutinib-treated CLL. Profiled with immunoSEQ multiplex PCR; TCRdb holds only in-frame clones, not every one. The sample shows more than 85,000 clones, around 80% of them seen only once. Sample: PBMCs, taken after 12 months of ibrutinib treatment. These receptor sequences come from a human donor with chronic lymphocytic leukemia. CDR3s include the opening cysteine and the closing phenylalanine or tryptophan. A D gene is named only where the DNA matches it firmly. Clone size is shown for a subset of rows, as once, few, many or a class of expanded clone.

CASSALRTGKNEQYF TGTGCCAGCAGCGCACTCAGGACAGGGAAGAACGAGCAGTACTTC . TRBJ2-7 TRBV27 TRBD1
CALGGRYTDTQYF TGTGCCTTGGGCGGGAGGTACACAGATACGCAGTATTTT . TRBJ2-3 TRBV6-1 TRBD2
CASRTLGREWYF TGTGCCAGCAGGACACTAGGACGGGAGTGGTACTTC . TRBJ2-7 TRBV6-5 .
CAWSVGPREKLFF TGTGCCTGGAGTGTGGGACCGCGTGAAAAACTGTTTTTT . TRBJ1-4 TRBV30 .
CASSSATLDSHGYTF TGCGCCAGCAGCTCGGCGACACTCGACAGTCATGGCTACACCTTC . TRBJ1-2 TRBV5-1 .
CASSYEGVGYNEQFF TGTGCCAGCAGTTATGAAGGGGTTGGATACAATGAGCAGTTCTTC . TRBJ2-1 TRBV6-6 .
CASSPGTGNYGYTF TGCGCCAGCAGCCCCGGGACAGGGAACTATGGCTACACCTTC few TRBJ1-2 TRBV5-1 TRBD1
CASSSQGGYTF TGTGCCAGCAGTTCTCAGGGCGGCTACACCTTC . TRBJ1-2 TRBV6-5 .
CASSLTSSGGIYEQYF TGTGCCAGCAGCTTAACGTCAAGCGGGGGGATCTACGAGCAGTACTTC . TRBJ2-7 TRBV7-3 TRBD2
CATSSRVPNTGELFF TGTGCCACCAGCAGTCGAGTGCCGAACACCGGGGAGCTGTTTTTT once TRBJ2-2 TRBV15 .
CASSVVPGDYGYTF TGTGCCAGCAGCGTAGTTCCAGGGGACTATGGCTACACCTTC . TRBJ1-2 TRBV9 .
CASSLIGGPRETQYF TGTGCCAGCAGCTTAATCGGGGGGCCCAGGGAGACCCAGTACTTC . TRBJ2-5 TRBV11-3 .
CASSSSLFDSPLHF TGTGCCAGCAGCTCCTCATTGTTTGATTCACCCCTCCACTTT . TRBJ1-6 TRBV7-9 .
CASQKGQNTEAFF TGTGCCAGCCAGAAGGGACAGAACACTGAAGCTTTCTTT . TRBJ1-1 TRBV6-1 .
CASRWTEETQYF TGTGCCAGCAGGTGGACAGAAGAGACCCAGTACTTC . TRBJ2-5 TRBV7-3 .
CASSPLTTKGTEAFF TGCGCCAGCAGCCCCCTAACAACCAAAGGCACTGAAGCTTTCTTT . TRBJ1-1 TRBV5-1 .
CASSLAGSGRSYEQYF TGTGCCAGCAGCTTAGCGGGCTCAGGGAGGTCCTACGAGCAGTACTTC . TRBJ2-7 TRBV7-9 .
CASSLARGGELFF TGTGCCAGCAGCCTAGCCCGGGGCGGGGAGCTGTTTTTT . TRBJ2-2 TRBV7-6 .
CSANGGNEQFF TGCAGTGCTAATGGGGGCAATGAGCAGTTCTTC . TRBJ2-1 TRBV20-1 .
CAISVDGNTEAFF TGTGCCATCAGTGTTGACGGGAACACTGAAGCTTTCTTT . TRBJ1-1 TRBV10-3 .
CASSFPTGQSEKLFF TGTGCCAGCAGCTTCCCGACAGGGCAAAGTGAAAAACTGTTTTTT . TRBJ1-4 TRBV7-9 TRBD1
CASSVDRDIIYEQYF TGTGCCAGCAGCGTAGATCGGGACATCATCTACGAGCAGTACTTC . TRBJ2-7 TRBV9 .
CASSPPRQINQRDYNEQFF TGTGCCAGCTCACCACCGAGACAAATTAACCAAAGGGATTACAATGAGCAGTTCTTC . TRBJ2-1 TRBV18 .